One sample yielded the 13 T cell receptor beta chains listed below, sequenced in a study of blood T cell repertoires in COVID-19. The table came from immunoSEQ multiplex PCR; TCRdb's copy has only in-frame clones and leaves some out. The sample consists of roughly 38,000 clones, 81% of them appearing once. The material sequenced was peripheral blood. These receptors were obtained from an elderly man with active or convalescent COVID-19.

This clone was detected only a few times. This chain uses TRBV4-3 with TRBJ2-1, with a possible D match to TRBD1 (5 bases). This CDR3 comprises 15 residues. V shed 4 bases and J shed 9 bases, with 19 bases lying between them. Germline V lookup: CDR1 LGHNA, CDR2 YSLEER. The CDR3 region has the DNA TGCGCCAGCAGCCTATCATGGCAGGGAAGTGGTGAGCAGTTCTTC. As protein: CASSLSWQGSGEQFF.

The rearrangement uses TRBV5-6 and TRBJ2-5; D possibly corresponds to TRBD2 (5 bases). CDR3 length equals 14 residues. Germline CDR1 SGHDT, CDR2 YYEEEE. Trimming cost V 1 base and J 3 bases, with 10 bases left between them. The CDR3 protein is CASSLPRGKETQYF. CDR3 sequence (DNA): TGTGCCAGCAGCTTGCCTCGAGGGAAAGAGACCCAGTACTTC.

V is TRBV5-1 and J is TRBJ2-3; D may be TRBD1 (5 bases). Germline CDR1 reads SGHRS; CDR2 reads YFSETQ. Trimming removed 5 bases at V and 2 bases at J, with 12 bases between. This CDR3 contains 14 residues. In DNA form, the CDR3 reads TGCGCCAGCAGAGTGGACACGAACACAGATACGCAGTATTTT. Translation: CASRVDTNTDTQYF.

The chain joins TRBV7-9 to TRBJ2-7; TRBD2 aligns across 12 bases. The germline V gene encodes CDR1 SEHNR and CDR2 FQNEAQ (reference sequence). Losses at the gene ends were 5 bases for V and 6 bases for J; bases not matched to a gene: 8. The CDR3 has 15 residues. DNA for the CDR3: TGTGCCAGCAGCCCACCGACTAGCGGGGGCCGCGAGCAGTACTTC. Protein sequence: CASSPPTSGGREQYF.

The V and J genes are TRBV24-1 and TRBJ2-7, with D tentatively TRBD1 (6 bases). The CDR3 runs to 21 residues. With 5 bases removed from V and 1 base from J, the gap between germline ends came to 32 bases. Per the germline V gene, CDR1 is KGHDR and CDR2 is SFDVKD. CDR3 in amino acids: CATSGRGWGHSITRLSYEQYF. CDR3 DNA sequence: TGTGCCACCAGTGGCCGCGGGTGGGGGCATAGTATAACCAGGTTGTCCTACGAGCAGTACTTC.

The chain couples TRBV12-3 or TRBV12-4 to TRBJ1-2, with D possibly matching TRBD1 (5 bases). This CDR3 has 13 residues. The V gene lost 5 bases and the J gene lost 1 base, with 8 bases spanning the gap. CDR3 sequence (DNA): TGTGCCAGCAGTCCACAGGATAACTATGGCTACACCTTC. This encodes CASSPQDNYGYTF.

This chain connects TRBV18 to TRBJ1-2; TRBD1 matches 7 bases. Germline assignment: CDR1 KGHSH and CDR2 LQKENI. The V gene end was trimmed by 6 bases and the J gene end by 7 bases; junction bases not matched to a gene: 11. The CDR3 length is 14 residues. CDR3 loop: CASSPTGDVLGYTF. The DNA of the CDR3 is TGTGCCAGCTCCCCCACAGGGGACGTACTTGGCTACACCTTC.

The rearrangement joins TRBV28 to TRBJ2-2, with 7 positions matching TRBD1. CDR3 length equals 14 residues. Germline V gives CDR1 MDHEN, CDR2 SYDVKM. The trim removed 6 bases at V and 2 bases at J, leaving 3 bases unmatched. The DNA of the CDR3 is TGTGCCAGCAGGACAGGGCAAAACACCGGGGAGCTGTTTTTT. This sequence encodes CASRTGQNTGELFF.

This clone came up once. The chain is built from TRBV5-1 and TRBJ1-1; 7 bases are a match to TRBD1. Per the germline V gene, CDR1 is SGHRS and CDR2 is YFSETQ. CDR3 length: 15 amino acids. V shed 0 bases, J shed 4 bases, and the junction held 6 bases outside the gene matches. Here the CDR3 reads CASSLGQGLGTEAFF. Written as DNA, the CDR3 is TGCGCCAGCAGCTTGGGACAGGGTTTGGGCACTGAAGCTTTCTTT.

The rearrangement links TRBV19 to TRBJ1-6; 7 bases line up with TRBD1. The ends lost 6 bases at V and 7 bases at J; junction bases unmatched: 6. There are 14 residues in the CDR3. Germline lookup yields CDR1 LNHDA and CDR2 SQIVND (reference sequence). The CDR3 sequence is CASSRTGRNSPLHF. Here the CDR3 DNA reads TGTGCCAGTAGCAGGACAGGTAGAAATTCACCCCTCCACTTT.

The chain links TRBV19 to TRBJ2-7; 8 positions agree with TRBD1. The CDR3 covers 14 residues. V lost 5 bases and J lost 9; bases outside the gene matches: 12. Germline CDR1 is LNHDA and CDR2 is SQIVND (reference sequence). CDR3 loop: CASSVPGTGRGQYF. The CDR3 nucleotides read TGTGCCAGTAGTGTCCCGGGGACAGGTCGAGGGCAGTACTTC. Based on the CDR3 plus reference TRBV19 and TRBJ2-7, the full variable domain is DGGITQSPKYLFRKEGQNVTLSCEQNLNHDAMYWYRQDPGQGLRLIYYSQIVNDFQKGDIAEGYSVSREKKESFPLTVTSAQKNPTAFYLCASSVPGTGRGQYFGPGTRLTVT.

The chain combines TRBV5-1 with TRBJ1-1; D gene ambiguous. V was clipped by 1 base and J by 5 bases, with 9 bases between them. The germline CDR1 and CDR2 sequences are SGHRS and YFSETQ. This CDR3 has 13 amino acids. CDR3 coding DNA: TGCGCCAGCAGCTTGACAGTAGGAACTGAAGCTTTCTTT. As protein: CASSLTVGTEAFF.

This chain uses TRBV12-5 with TRBJ2-3; 7 bases map to TRBD1. Unmatched junction bases numbered 11, after V lost 6 bases and J lost 2 bases. CDR3 length: 16 residues. Germline CDR1 is LGHNT and CDR2 is FRNRAP. In DNA form, the CDR3 reads TGTGCTAGTGGCCGGACGGGACAGAGTTTCACAGATACGCAGTATTTT. It is translated as CASGRTGQSFTDTQYF.